This TCR beta chain originates from a study of cytomegalovirus exposure and HLA in healthy donors. Overall study findings and caveats: An analysis was carried out at a later point. It showed that HLA-associated TCR beta chains were more clonally expanded than equally common non-associated chains. Researchers catalogued approximately 160 TCR beta chains as cytomegalovirus-associated. DRB1 had the most TCR associations and HLA-C the fewest, a later analysis found, with rates varying by HLA locus. Later analysis identified about 18,000 TCR beta sequences associated with HLA alleles, using a false discovery rate threshold of 0.05.

PCR primers comprised 60 Vbeta and 13 Jbeta primers. TCRdb's copy holds only in-frame clones and misses some; the assay was immunoSEQ multiplex PCR. Of 95,000 to 100,000 clones in the sample, about 85% were seen once. A note on this clone: Its antigen remains unidentified.

CDR1 is MNHNS, CDR2 SASEGT, per germline. V dropped 1 base and J dropped 11 bases, with 14 bases sitting between them. The CDR3 runs 13 residues. The source of this sequence is a man between 25 and 39 years old in good health and CMV-seronegative. The chain carries TRBV6-1 and TRBJ1-1; perhaps TRBD1 as D (6 bases). The sample taken for sequencing was PBMCs. The CDR3, as DNA: TGTGCCAGCAGTGAAGTAAGGGACATGGAGGCTTTCTTT. This codes for CASSEVRDMEAFF.